The 2 T cell receptor beta chains reported below all come from one sample, sequenced in a study of T cells of healthy individuals. TCRdb recomputed calls from the 5' RACE reads with MiXCR, one row per CDR3 protein. The repertoire includes roughly 87,000 distinct CDR3 sequences, about 16% of them detected once, and about 6.2% sits in the top ten. The origin of the receptors is a human donor in good health.

CDR3 sequence (DNA): TGCAGTGCTAGAGATCGGCAGGGACTGGCTTTCTTT. The encoded protein is CSARDRQGLAFF. V gene TRBV20-1 combines with J gene TRBJ1-1; maybe TRBD1 (5 bases). The V end lost 0 bases, the J end lost 11 bases, and 13 bases lay between the germline ends. The CDR3 contains 12 residues. CDR1 is DFQATT, CDR2 SNEGSKA, per germline (reference sequence).

This clonotype was counted many times. The chain combines TRBV5-6 with TRBJ2-1, with D unclear. The CDR3 totals 14 residues. Per germline, CDR1 SGHDT and CDR2 YYEEEE. Trimming cost V 4 bases and J 6 bases, with 14 bases left between them. CDR3 sequence reads: CASSLVGLGNEQFF. In DNA, the CDR3 is TGTGCCAGCAGCCTGGTCGGCCTAGGCAATGAGCAGTTCTTC.